This is a list of T cell receptor beta chains from one sample in a study of T cell clones after liver transplantation. This table comes from immunoSEQ multiplex PCR, and its TCRdb copy is limited to in-frame clones, with some not included. The table shows tens of thousands of clones, with 65% to 85% occurring only once. The sequenced sample was CD4+ T cells from blood, obtained approximately 3.5 years after liver transplant. The receptors come from a human patient who received a liver transplant. The T cells may partly be graft donor cells. The CDR3 runs from the conserved cysteine through the conserved F or W. D genes are given only for firm matches.

d_call	v_call	j_call	cdr3_aa	cdr3_nt
.	TRBV7-2	TRBJ1-2	CASSLYGEGGYTF	TGTGCCAGCAGCTTATATGGAGAAGGTGGCTACACCTTC
.	TRBV19	TRBJ2-7	CASSIRTVSYEQYF	TGTGCCAGTAGTATTCGAACGGTCTCCTACGAGCAGTACTTC
TRBD2	TRBV5-1	TRBJ2-3	CASSKGLAGSDTQYF	TGCGCCAGCAGCAAGGGACTAGCGGGATCAGATACGCAGTATTTT
.	TRBV7-8	TRBJ2-1	CASSLGPGSYNEQFF	TGTGCCAGCAGCTTAGGTCCGGGTTCCTACAATGAGCAGTTCTTC
.	TRBV5-1	TRBJ2-7	CASSLDTLSYEQYF	TGCGCCAGCAGCTTGGACACCCTCTCCTACGAGCAGTACTTC
.	TRBV5-1	TRBJ2-1	CASSLDTSYNEQFF	TGCGCCAGCAGCCTCGACACTTCCTACAATGAGCAGTTCTTC
TRBD1	TRBV29-1	TRBJ2-7	CSINPGQGLGEQYF	TGCAGCATAAACCCGGGACAGGGATTAGGCGAGCAGTACTTC
TRBD1	TRBV4-3	TRBJ2-5	CASNNDRGTGETQYF	TGCGCCAGCAATAATGACAGGGGGACGGGGGAGACCCAGTACTTC
TRBD1	TRBV4-1	TRBJ1-2	CASTLTRVPGQIYGYTF	TGCGCCAGCACCCTCACGAGGGTTCCGGGACAGATTTATGGCTACACCTTC
TRBD1	TRBV10-3	TRBJ2-1	CAIKRDRGSNEQFF	TGTGCCATCAAGCGGGACAGGGGTTCCAATGAGCAGTTCTTC
TRBD1	TRBV19	TRBJ1-4	CASTSNRGEKLFF	TGTGCCAGTACCTCCAACAGGGGAGAAAAACTGTTTTTT
TRBD1	TRBV6-5	TRBJ1-5	CASSYSRQGNQPQHF	TGTGCCAGCAGTTACTCGAGACAGGGAAATCAGCCCCAGCATTTT
TRBD2	TRBV4-3	TRBJ2-3	CASSQEKRDGDTQYF	TGCGCCAGCAGCCAAGAGAAGCGGGACGGGGATACGCAGTATTTT